These T cell receptor beta chains were read from a single sample in a study of cytomegalovirus exposure and HLA in healthy donors. Here immunoSEQ multiplex PCR was the method, and the copy in TCRdb shows in-frame clones only, minus some. The sample records some 150,000 clones, 60% to 85% being singletons. The material sequenced was PBMCs. Source of these receptors: a male donor in good health and CMV-seronegative. Each CDR3 is given with its conserved first and last residue.

CDR3 length: 14
J gene: TRBJ2-7
V gene: TRBV29-1
CDR3 protein: CSVETPGSPGEQYF

CDR3 length: 16
J gene: TRBJ2-3
V gene: TRBV12-5
CDR3 protein: CASGPDRGPSTDTQYF

CDR3 length: 16
J gene: TRBJ2-1
V gene: TRBV5-1
CDR3 protein: CASSLTGTGDYNEQFF

CDR3 length: 15
J gene: TRBJ1-1
V gene: TRBV11-2
CDR3 protein: CASSLVRERDTEAFF

CDR3 length: 18
J gene: TRBJ2-1
V gene: TRBV7-3
CDR3 protein: CASSEIVTPAGGGVEQFF

CDR3 length: 18
J gene: TRBJ1-6
V gene: TRBV9
CDR3 protein: CASSVGPTIRGGDSPLHF

CDR3 length: 17
J gene: TRBJ2-3
V gene: TRBV30
CDR3 protein: CASNQGYSGGLADTQYF

CDR3 length: 15
J gene: TRBJ1-2
V gene: TRBV18
CDR3 protein: CASSPVPTLGYGYTF

CDR3 length: 15
J gene: TRBJ2-7
V gene: TRBV5-5
CDR3 protein: CASSDLAGNAYEQYF

CDR3 length: 15
J gene: TRBJ2-7
V gene: TRBV30
CDR3 protein: CAWSDGGTGSYEQYF

CDR3 length: 15
J gene: TRBJ2-5
V gene: TRBV6-1
CDR3 protein: CASSLEIGGSETQYF

CDR3 length: 15
J gene: TRBJ2-1
V gene: TRBV27
CDR3 protein: CASSITGHGANEQFF

CDR3 length: 14
J gene: TRBJ2-2
V gene: TRBV19
CDR3 protein: CASSAGTYTGELFF

CDR3 length: 15
J gene: TRBJ2-2
V gene: TRBV7-2
CDR3 protein: CASSFRQGYTGELFF

CDR3 length: 14
J gene: TRBJ1-2
V gene: TRBV7-9
CDR3 protein: CASSLGGGDYGYTF

CDR3 length: 13
J gene: TRBJ1-1
V gene: TRBV30
CDR3 protein: CAWSIGHNTEAFF

CDR3 length: 17
J gene: TRBJ2-7
V gene: TRBV19
CDR3 protein: CASSMSLVLEGFHEQYF

CDR3 length: 16
J gene: TRBJ1-2
V gene: TRBV5-1
CDR3 protein: CASSLAQGGANYGYTF

CDR3 length: 15
J gene: TRBJ2-2
V gene: TRBV19
CDR3 protein: CASSMGGSGTGELFF

CDR3 length: 15
J gene: TRBJ1-1
V gene: TRBV6-1
CDR3 protein: CASSTRQGRNTEAFF

CDR3 length: 14
J gene: TRBJ1-1
V gene: TRBV7-6
CDR3 protein: CASRTGEQNTEAFF

CDR3 length: 12
J gene: TRBJ1-2
V gene: TRBV2
CDR3 protein: CAGGRGDYGYTF

CDR3 length: 14
J gene: TRBJ1-2
V gene: TRBV18
CDR3 protein: CASSQKEGDTGYTF

CDR3 length: 15
J gene: TRBJ1-2
V gene: TRBV2
CDR3 protein: CASRLGQGANYGYTF

CDR3 length: 14
J gene: TRBJ2-5
V gene: TRBV7-9
CDR3 protein: CASSSEEARETQYF

CDR3 length: 18
J gene: TRBJ1-4
V gene: TRBV7-2
CDR3 protein: CASSPNRGRSQTNEKLFF

CDR3 length: 14
J gene: TRBJ1-1
V gene: TRBV6-5
CDR3 protein: CASSRTGTNTEAFF

CDR3 length: 14
J gene: TRBJ2-1
V gene: TRBV5-1
CDR3 protein: CASIPSSGRNEQFF

CDR3 length: 17
J gene: TRBJ2-7
V gene: TRBV7-2
CDR3 protein: CASSPPYLAGVVHEQYF

CDR3 length: 13
J gene: TRBJ2-7
V gene: TRBV27
CDR3 protein: CASSLGASYEQYF

CDR3 length: 13
J gene: TRBJ2-3
V gene: TRBV4-2
CDR3 protein: CASSQVMSNTQYF

CDR3 length: 16
J gene: TRBJ2-2
V gene: TRBV6-6
CDR3 protein: CASISTSGGDTGELFF

CDR3 length: 16
J gene: TRBJ1-4
V gene: TRBV9
CDR3 protein: CASSVGTGGGDEKLFF

CDR3 length: 12
J gene: TRBJ2-7
V gene: TRBV29-1
CDR3 protein: CSVGTGVGEQYF

CDR3 length: 15
J gene: TRBJ1-1
V gene: TRBV27
CDR3 protein: CASSPPRQGNTEAFF

CDR3 length: 10
J gene: TRBJ2-1
V gene: TRBV21-1
CDR3 protein: CASGQGGQFF

CDR3 length: 12
J gene: TRBJ1-2
V gene: TRBV25-1
CDR3 protein: CASSEGNYGYTF

CDR3 length: 18
J gene: TRBJ2-5
V gene: TRBV14
CDR3 protein: CASSQEVRGPGYQETQYF

CDR3 length: 17
J gene: TRBJ1-4
V gene: TRBV7-9
CDR3 protein: CSSSLRTFYTTNEKLFF

CDR3 length: 15
J gene: TRBJ1-5
V gene: TRBV6-6
CDR3 protein: CASSYPTGPPQPQHF

CDR3 length: 14
J gene: TRBJ1-2
V gene: TRBV6-6
CDR3 protein: CASLLGTAKGGYTF